The TCR beta chain under discussion was sequenced for a study of T-cell reconstitution after alpha-beta-depleted transplantation in children. The table lists this clonotype with many counts. The antigen is undetermined. Whole-study findings and limits: T-cell numbers and diversity, one year after transplant, stemmed largely from T cells that were newly produced. For some patients, TCRbeta diversity was high at day 60 because of recipient T cells and thymic progenitors that survived. Alpha-beta T cells present about two months after transplant were reported to originate from several hundred expanded graft clones.

CDR3 length: 14 residues. Trimming at V came to 6 bases and at J to 1 base, leaving 6 bases not matched to a gene. CDR1 and CDR2 (germline): SQVTM, ANQGSEA. A library of TCRbeta sequences, prepared with unique molecular identifiers, was generated. TCRdb processed the PCR reads anew with MiXCR; each CDR3 protein has one entry. The profile shows about 300,000 distinct CDR3 sequences, around 9.1% of them singletons. The sequence derives from a boy under two years old with acute myeloid leukemia, due to receive a stem cell transplant. The material was PBMCs, obtained before TCRalphabeta/CD19-depleted stem cell transplant. V is TRBV29-1 and J is TRBJ2-4; the match to TRBD1 covers 7 bases. CDR3 region: CSVATTGAKNIQYF. CDR3 bases: TGCAGCGTCGCGACGACAGGGGCCAAAAACATTCAGTACTTC.